The 5 T cell receptor beta chains below were found in one sample sequenced in a study of CD8 T cells in ankylosing spondylitis. TCRdb recomputed calls from the 5' RACE reads with MiXCR, one row per CDR3 protein. The sample has about 130,000 distinct CDR3 sequences; roughly 6.6% are singletons. Sequenced material: blood, either unsorted or a sorted T cell fraction (not recorded which). The origin of the receptors is a male donor with ankylosing spondylitis or in good health (not recorded which).

This clonotype was seen repeatedly, ten times or more. The rearrangement joins TRBV6-1 to TRBJ1-4; maybe TRBD1 (6 bases). V lost 10 bases and J 0 bases, leaving 9 bases between the germline ends. The length of the CDR3 is 13 residues. Germline V gene sequence: CDR1 MNHNS, CDR2 SASEGT. CDR3: CATRTATNEKLFF. CDR3 DNA sequence: TGTGCCACACGGACAGCAACTAATGAAAAACTGTTTTTT.

This clonotype was seen at least ten times. The chain joins TRBV5-1 to TRBJ2-1; 11 nucleotides agree with TRBD1. The V segment lost 5 bases and the J segment 7 bases; nucleotides outside the gene matches: 5. From germline, CDR1 is SGHRS and CDR2 YFSETQ. The CDR3 loop spans 14 amino acids. The CDR3, as DNA: TGCGCCAGCAGACCCGGGACAGGGGGAAATGAGCAGTTCTTC. This codes for CASRPGTGGNEQFF.

Many counts were recorded for this clonotype. The chain links TRBV5-1 to TRBJ2-5, with 10 bases fitting TRBD2. CDR1 is SGHRS and CDR2 is YFSETQ in the germline V gene. Trimming took 3 bases from V and 4 from J; bases not matched to a gene: 9. This CDR3 contains 16 residues. Written as DNA, the CDR3 is TGCGCCAGCAGCTCTTGGCTAGCGGGAGAAGGAGAGACCCAGTACTTC. Protein product: CASSSWLAGEGETQYF.

This clonotype showed up just a few times. The V call is TRBV12-3 or TRBV12-4, the J call TRBJ1-4; 9 bases are a match to TRBD1. J gave up 8 bases and V 6 bases, and 10 bases lay outside the gene matches. The CDR3 covers 15 residues. The CDR3 protein is CASRPPGQGIEKLFF. The CDR3 region has the DNA TGTGCCAGCAGACCCCCGGGACAGGGTATAGAAAAACTGTTTTTT.

This clonotype has at least ten counts. The chain has TRBV5-1 and TRBJ2-3; D possibly corresponds to TRBD1 (5 bases). V gave up 3 bases and J gave up 1 base, with 9 bases separating them. The CDR3 has 14 amino acids. Germline values: CDR1 SGHRS, CDR2 YFSETQ. The CDR3: CASSYRSRTDTQYF. DNA for the CDR3: TGCGCCAGCAGCTACAGGAGCCGCACAGATACGCAGTATTTT.